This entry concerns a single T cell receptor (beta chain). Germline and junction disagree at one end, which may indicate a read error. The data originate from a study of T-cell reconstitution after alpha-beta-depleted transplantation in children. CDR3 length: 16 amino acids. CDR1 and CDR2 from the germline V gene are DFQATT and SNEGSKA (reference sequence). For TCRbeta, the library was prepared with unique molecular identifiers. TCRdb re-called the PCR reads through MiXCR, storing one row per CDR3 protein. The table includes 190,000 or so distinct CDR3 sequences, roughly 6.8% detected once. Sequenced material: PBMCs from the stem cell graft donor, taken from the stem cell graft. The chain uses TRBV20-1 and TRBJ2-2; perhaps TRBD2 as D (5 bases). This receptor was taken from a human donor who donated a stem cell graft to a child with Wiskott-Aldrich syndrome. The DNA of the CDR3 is TGCTGTGCTAGAGATCGTGGTAGCGAGAACACCGGGGAGCTGTTTTTT. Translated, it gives CCARDRGSENTGELFF.